The 20 T cell receptor beta chains in this list originate from one sample, sequenced in a study of vaccination and CD4 T cells after COVID-19. The Oncomine TCR Beta short-read assay sequenced DNA from cultured CD4+ T cells. TCRdb passed the PCR reads through MiXCR, listing each CDR3 protein once. The table shows 20,000 or so distinct CDR3 sequences, with 58% occurring only once. Treatment described: roughly 10-day PBMC culture with coronavirus spike peptide pools or control peptides (ViraFEST assay). These receptors are not linked to any known antigen. This specimen consisted of CD4+ T cells from blood, cultured in vitro, obtained after SARS-CoV-2 vaccination. The receptors were gathered from a human donor who had recovered from COVID-19.

The CDR3 reads CSAVGLAGDSYEQYF. The CDR3 nucleotides read TGCAGTGCCGTCGGATTAGCGGGGGACTCCTACGAGCAGTACTTC. V usage is TRBV20-1 and J usage is TRBJ2-7; 9 nucleotides agree with TRBD2. The V segment lost 6 bases and the J segment 0 bases; nucleotides outside the gene matches: 9. The CDR3 consists of 15 residues. Looked up from germline, CDR1 is DFQATT and CDR2 is SNEGSKA (reference sequence).

The V gene is TRBV7-2, the J gene TRBJ2-3, with TRBD2 identical over 7 bases. In germline, CDR1 is SGHTA, CDR2 FQGNSA. This CDR3 is 16 amino acids long. V lost 2 bases and J lost 1; bases outside the gene matches: 6. The CDR3 sequence is CASSLMPSGGTDTQYF. CDR3 DNA: TGTGCCAGCAGCTTAATGCCTAGCGGAGGCACAGATACGCAGTATTTT.

This chain links TRBV4-1 with TRBJ2-3; D is ambiguous. CDR1 and CDR2 (germline): MGHRA, YSYEKL. Trimming left V 0 bases short and J 4 bases short, with 17 bases between. The CDR3 covers 17 residues. CDR3 protein: CASSQDQRPPWPDTQYF. The DNA for the CDR3 is TGCGCCAGCAGCCAAGATCAGCGCCCACCATGGCCAGATACGCAGTATTTT.

The chain carries TRBV9 and TRBJ2-3; the match to TRBD1 covers 9 bases. Germline V lookup: CDR1 SGDLS, CDR2 YYNGEE. The CDR3 has 16 residues. J gave up 2 bases and V 0 bases, and 4 bases lay outside the gene matches. As DNA, the CDR3 is TGTGCCAGCAGCGTAGCGGGACAGGGTCACACAGATACGCAGTATTTT. Translated: CASSVAGQGHTDTQYF. The variable domain in full, with the rest retrieved from reference TRBV9 and TRBJ2-3, is DSGVTQTPKHLITATGQRVTLRCSPRSGDLSVYWYQQSLDQGLQFLIQYYNGEERAKGNILERFSAQQFPDLHSELNLSSLELGDSALYFCASSVAGQGHTDTQYFGPGTRLTVL.

The rearrangement joins TRBV6-1 to TRBJ1-2, with D perhaps matching TRBD1 (5 bases). Looked up from germline, CDR1 is MNHNS and CDR2 is SASEGT. Trimming cost V 3 bases and J 4 bases, with 12 bases left between them. The CDR3 is 14 amino acids. The CDR3 spells CASSERGTVYGYTF. The CDR3 DNA follows: TGTGCCAGCAGTGAGCGAGGGACGGTCTATGGCTACACCTTC.

V is TRBV7-2 and J is TRBJ1-2; 7 bases line up with TRBD1. In germline, CDR1 is SGHTA, CDR2 FQGNSA. The V and J ends lost 6 bases and 8 bases, in that order; junction bases with no gene match: 12. CDR3 length: 14 amino acids. CDR3 in DNA: TGTGCCAGCAGTCAAAATACAGGGGTGGTCGGCTACACCTTC. Protein sequence: CASSQNTGVVGYTF.

The V and J genes are TRBV27 and TRBJ1-4, with a possible D match to TRBD1 (5 bases). The V end was cut by 4 bases, the J end by 3 bases, with 9 bases between. The V gene's germline CDR1 is MNHEY and CDR2 SMNVEV (reference sequence). The CDR3 has 14 residues. CDR3 DNA sequence: TGTGCCAGCAGTTATGGAGGGGCTAATGAAAAACTGTTTTTT. This encodes CASSYGGANEKLFF.

This clonotype was counted a few times. The chain links TRBV20-1 to TRBJ1-5; TRBD1 aligns across 10 bases. Germline-derived CDR1 and CDR2 are DFQATT and SNEGSKA (reference sequence). V was pared by 3 bases and J by 5 bases, with 7 bases of the junction left unmatched. The CDR3 contains 15 residues. This chain's CDR3 is CSARGPGTGDQPQHF. Written as DNA, the CDR3 is TGCAGTGCTAGGGGCCCCGGGACAGGGGATCAGCCCCAGCATTTT.

V usage is TRBV6-5 and J usage is TRBJ1-2, with 7 bases aligning to TRBD1. Germline CDR1 and CDR2: MNHEY and SVGAGI. The V gene end was trimmed by 2 bases and the J gene end by 2 bases; junction bases not matched to a gene: 5. CDR3 length: 15 amino acids. DNA for the CDR3: TGTGCCAGCAGTTACCGTCAGGGGGGGAACTATGGCTACACCTTC. It codes for CASSYRQGGNYGYTF.

The genes are TRBV27 and TRBJ1-1; perhaps TRBD1 as D (5 bases). V dropped 5 bases and J dropped 1 base, with 20 bases sitting between them. Germline V CDR1 and CDR2: MNHEY, SMNVEV (reference sequence). The CDR3 sequence is 17 residues long. The CDR3 region is CASSLRKTGTGNTEAFF. The CDR3 nucleotides are TGTGCCAGCAGTCTCCGAAAAACCGGGACGGGGAACACTGAAGCTTTCTTT.

The rearrangement links TRBV9 to TRBJ1-1, with TRBD1 matching 12 bases. Germline-derived CDR1 and CDR2 are SGDLS and YYNGEE. Germline trimming cut 2 bases from V and 5 bases from J; bases unmatched to any gene: 4. This CDR3 is 15 amino acids long. DNA of the CDR3: TGTGCCAGCAGCGTCGGGACAGGGGGCAGGACTGAAGCTTTCTTT. Encoded protein: CASSVGTGGRTEAFF.

This clonotype was found a few times. This rearrangement joins TRBV11-3 to TRBJ2-3; the D gene is possibly TRBD2 (5 bases). The germline V gene has CDR1 SGHNT and CDR2 YENEEA. There are 13 residues in the CDR3. V was trimmed by 3 bases and J by 8 bases, leaving 12 bases between them. The CDR3 reads CASSFPAAGTQYF. CDR3 DNA sequence: TGTGCCAGCAGCTTCCCCGCGGCGGGTACGCAGTATTTT.

This clonotype has only a few counts. The V call is TRBV27, the J call TRBJ1-1; D may be TRBD1 (5 bases). This CDR3 has 15 amino acids. V was trimmed by 4 bases and J by 5 bases, leaving 17 bases between them. Germline CDR1 MNHEY, CDR2 SMNVEV (reference sequence). CDR3 DNA: TGTGCCAGCAGTTACCCCAGGCGGAAGGGGACTGAAGCTTTCTTT. This sequence encodes CASSYPRRKGTEAFF.

The genes are TRBV7-6 and TRBJ2-1; either TRBD1 or TRBD2 may supply D (5 bases each). The CDR3 is 15 amino acids. Trimming took 5 bases from V and 5 from J, leaving 16 bases between them. Germline-derived CDR1 and CDR2 are SGHVS and FNYEAQ. This chain's CDR3 is CASSLQLGRNNEQFF. As DNA, the CDR3 is TGTGCCAGCAGCCTCCAGCTGGGACGGAACAATGAGCAGTTCTTC.

The chain couples TRBV7-3 to TRBJ2-3; 13 bases are shared with TRBD2. CDR1 is SGHTA and CDR2 is FQGTGA in the germline V gene. V shed 0 bases and J 1 base; nucleotides not matched to a gene: 4. This CDR3 has 18 amino acids. The CDR3 DNA reads TGTGCCAGCAGCTTAACACCAGGGACTAGCGGGGGCACAGATACGCAGTATTTT. Its translation: CASSLTPGTSGGTDTQYF.

The chain couples TRBV28 to TRBJ1-1; the D is unclear. This CDR3 has 13 amino acids. Germline lookup yields CDR1 MDHEN and CDR2 SYDVKM. Trimming cost V 6 bases and J 4 bases, with 12 bases left between them. CDR3 protein: CASRPTWRTEAFF. The DNA of the CDR3 is TGTGCCAGCAGGCCGACATGGCGCACTGAAGCTTTCTTT.

The genes are TRBV6-2 or TRBV6-3 and TRBJ2-3; D not certain. CDR3 length: 13 amino acids. Germline assignment: CDR1 MNHEY and CDR2 SVGEGT. Trimming left V 11 bases short and J 0 bases short, with 12 bases between. The CDR3 loop reads CAAHSRSTDTQYF. As DNA, the CDR3 is TGTGCCGCACATAGTCGGAGCACAGATACGCAGTATTTT.

The chain has TRBV28 and TRBJ1-1, with D unresolved. V was cut by 5 bases and J by 7 bases, with 14 bases left in between. CDR1 MDHEN and CDR2 SYDVKM come from the germline V gene. The CDR3 is made up of 13 amino acids. The CDR3: CASSRPQLVEAFF. The CDR3 bases are TGTGCCAGCAGTCGTCCCCAGCTAGTTGAAGCTTTCTTT.

V is TRBV20-1 and J is TRBJ2-1, with TRBD2 matching 12 bases. In germline, CDR1 is DFQATT, CDR2 SNEGSKA (reference sequence). Trimming took 5 bases from V and 3 from J; bases not matched to a gene: 5. The CDR3 is 15 amino acids. CDR3 amino acids: CSAPLAGGHYNEQFF. The CDR3 nucleotides read TGCAGTGCTCCTCTAGCGGGGGGGCACTACAATGAGCAGTTCTTC.

J is TRBJ2-2 and V is TRBV19; D is unresolved. V lost 9 bases to trimming and J lost 5 bases, with 16 bases between them. Germline values: CDR1 LNHDA, CDR2 SQIVND (reference sequence). The CDR3 spans 14 residues. CDR3 DNA: TGTGCCAGCAATGACCGGGTAGGGACCGGGGAGCTGTTTTTT. This sequence encodes CASNDRVGTGELFF.